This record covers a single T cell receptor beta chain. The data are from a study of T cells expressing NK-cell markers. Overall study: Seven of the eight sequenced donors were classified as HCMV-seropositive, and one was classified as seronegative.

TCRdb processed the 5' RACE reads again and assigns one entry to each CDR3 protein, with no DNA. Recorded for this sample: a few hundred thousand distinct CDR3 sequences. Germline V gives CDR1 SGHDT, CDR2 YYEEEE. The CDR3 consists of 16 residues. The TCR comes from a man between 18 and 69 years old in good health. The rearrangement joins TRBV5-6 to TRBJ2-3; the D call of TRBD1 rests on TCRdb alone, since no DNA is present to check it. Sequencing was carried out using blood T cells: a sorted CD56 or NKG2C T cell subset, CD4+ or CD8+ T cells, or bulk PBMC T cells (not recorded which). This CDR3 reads CASSELTGVRTDTQYF. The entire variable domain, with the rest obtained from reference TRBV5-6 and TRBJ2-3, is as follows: DAGVTQSPTHLIKTRGQQVTLRCSPKSGHDTVSWYQQALGQGPQFIFQYYEEEERQRGNFPDRFSGHQFPNYSSELNVNALLLGDSALYLCASSELTGVRTDTQYFGPGTRLTVL.